This record covers a single T cell receptor beta chain. The antigen is not known. The germline V gene has CDR1 KGHSH and CDR2 LQKENI. Trimming took 0 bases from V and 4 from J, leaving 8 bases between them. The CDR3 extends over 14 amino acids. The data were taken from a study of healthy donors' naive CD4 and CD8 T cells. Study context: Three donor age groups were sampled: 20-25, 40-50 and 60-70 years; half female. Study observations and caveats: Alpha and beta chains were sequenced in bulk without pairing.

A linear amplification protocol produced the TCR libraries from 500 ng of total RNA. Using its own MiXCR run on the reads, TCRdb lists one record per CDR3 protein. The table lists approximately 200,000 distinct CDR3 sequences, about 74% of them singletons, with roughly 2.3% in the top ten. The sequenced sample was naive CD4+ and CD8+ T cells sorted from blood, pooled from several donors. The chain combines TRBV18 with TRBJ2-3; D possibly corresponds to TRBD2 (6 bases). The TCR was taken from a pool of human donors in good health; the sample pools cells from several healthy donors. The CDR3 coding sequence is TGTGCCAGCTCACCACCGTCGGGGGCAGATACGCAGTATTTT. The encoded protein is CASSPPSGADTQYF.